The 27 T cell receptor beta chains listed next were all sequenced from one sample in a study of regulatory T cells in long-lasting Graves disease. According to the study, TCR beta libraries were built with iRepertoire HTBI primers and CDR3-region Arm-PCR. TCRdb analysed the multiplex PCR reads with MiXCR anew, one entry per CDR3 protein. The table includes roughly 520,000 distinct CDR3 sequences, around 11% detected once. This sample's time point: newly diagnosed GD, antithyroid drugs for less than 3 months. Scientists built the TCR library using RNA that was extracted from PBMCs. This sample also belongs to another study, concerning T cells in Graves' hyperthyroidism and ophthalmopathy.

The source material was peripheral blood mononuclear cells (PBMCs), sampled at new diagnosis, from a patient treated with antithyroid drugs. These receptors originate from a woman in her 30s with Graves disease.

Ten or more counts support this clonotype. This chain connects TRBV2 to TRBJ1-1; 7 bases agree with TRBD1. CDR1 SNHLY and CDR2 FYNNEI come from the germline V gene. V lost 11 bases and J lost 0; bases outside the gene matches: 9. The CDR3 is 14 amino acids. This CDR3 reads CAGSDRFMNTEAFF. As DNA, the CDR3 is TGTGCCGGGTCGGACAGGTTTATGAACACTGAAGCTTTCTTT.

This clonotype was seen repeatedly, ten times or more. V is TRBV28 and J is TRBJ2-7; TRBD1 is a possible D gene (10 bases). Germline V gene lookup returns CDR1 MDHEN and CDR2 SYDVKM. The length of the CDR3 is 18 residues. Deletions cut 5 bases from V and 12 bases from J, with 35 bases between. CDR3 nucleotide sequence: TGTGCCAGCAGTCGTCCGGGACAGGGGTTCGGTGGCCTAGCGGGACTGTACTTC. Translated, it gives CASSRPGQGFGGLAGLYF.

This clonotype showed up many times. The CDR3 coding sequence is TGCGCCAGCAGCCCCGGTAATGGACCGTCGGATGGCTACACCTTC. Translated, it gives CASSPGNGPSDGYTF. This chain joins TRBV5-1 and TRBJ1-2; D gene ambiguous. Germline V gene lookup returns CDR1 SGHRS and CDR2 YFSETQ. The CDR3 spans 15 residues. V was shortened by 4 bases and J by 6 bases, with 19 bases between the two germline ends.

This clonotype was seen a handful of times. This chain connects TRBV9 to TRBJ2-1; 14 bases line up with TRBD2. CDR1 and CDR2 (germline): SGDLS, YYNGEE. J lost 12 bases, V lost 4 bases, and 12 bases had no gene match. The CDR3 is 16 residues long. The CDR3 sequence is CASSLGTSGSQRGQFF. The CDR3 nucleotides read TGTGCCAGCAGCCTTGGGACTAGCGGGAGTCAGAGGGGGCAGTTCTTC.

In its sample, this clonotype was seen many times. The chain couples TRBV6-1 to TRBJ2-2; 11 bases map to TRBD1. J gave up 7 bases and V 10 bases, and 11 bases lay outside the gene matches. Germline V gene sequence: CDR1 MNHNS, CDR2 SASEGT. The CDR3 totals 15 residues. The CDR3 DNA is TGTGCCACGCAACGGGGACAGGGGGAGCACGGGGAGCTGTTTTTT. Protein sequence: CATQRGQGEHGELFF.

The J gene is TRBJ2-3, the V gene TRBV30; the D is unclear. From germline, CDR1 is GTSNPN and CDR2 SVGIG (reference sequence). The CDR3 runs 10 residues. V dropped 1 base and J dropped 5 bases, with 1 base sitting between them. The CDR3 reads CAWSEDTQYF. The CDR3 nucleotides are TGTGCCTGGAGTGAAGATACGCAGTATTTT.

CDR3: CASSYYGRVNTEAFF. The CDR3 DNA follows: TGTGCCAGCAGTTACTATGGAAGGGTGAACACTGAAGCTTTCTTT. This chain joins TRBV6-9 and TRBJ1-1; no reliable D call. The CDR3 sequence is 15 residues long. CDR1 and CDR2 (germline): MNHGY, SVAAGI. Trimming removed 3 bases at V and 0 bases at J, with 11 bases between.

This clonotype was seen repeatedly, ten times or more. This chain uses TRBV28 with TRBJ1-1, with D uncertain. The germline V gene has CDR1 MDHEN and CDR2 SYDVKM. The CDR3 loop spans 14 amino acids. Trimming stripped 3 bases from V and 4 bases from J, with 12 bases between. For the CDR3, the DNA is TGTGCCAGCAGTTTGGGCCCGGCCTTCACTGAAGCTTTCTTT. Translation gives CASSLGPAFTEAFF.

CDR3 nucleotides: TGTGCCAGCAGTTTACAAGGGGCATGGGGCAATCAGCCCCAGCATTTT. Protein sequence: CASSLQGAWGNQPQHF. This chain links TRBV12-3 or TRBV12-4 with TRBJ1-5, with D maybe TRBD1 (5 bases). CDR3 length equals 16 residues. Trimming stripped 2 bases from V and 2 bases from J, with 13 bases between.

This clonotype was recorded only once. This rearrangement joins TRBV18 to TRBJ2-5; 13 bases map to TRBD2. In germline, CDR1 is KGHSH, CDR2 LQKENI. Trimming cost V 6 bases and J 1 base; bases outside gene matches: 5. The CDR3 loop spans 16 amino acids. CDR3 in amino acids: CASSPTSGRLQETQYF. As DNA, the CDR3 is TGTGCCAGCTCCCCGACTAGCGGGAGGCTCCAAGAGACCCAGTACTTC.

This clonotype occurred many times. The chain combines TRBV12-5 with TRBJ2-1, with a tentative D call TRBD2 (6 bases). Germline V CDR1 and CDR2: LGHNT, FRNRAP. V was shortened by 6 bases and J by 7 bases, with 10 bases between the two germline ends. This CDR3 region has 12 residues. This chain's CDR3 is CASGIGGNEQFF. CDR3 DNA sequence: TGTGCTAGTGGCATCGGGGGAAATGAGCAGTTCTTC.

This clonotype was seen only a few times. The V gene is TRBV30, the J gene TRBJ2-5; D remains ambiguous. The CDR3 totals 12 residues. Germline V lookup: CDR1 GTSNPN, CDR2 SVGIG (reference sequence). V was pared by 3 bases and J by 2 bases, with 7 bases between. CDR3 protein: CAWRSRQETQYF. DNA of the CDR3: TGTGCCTGGAGGAGCAGGCAAGAGACCCAGTACTTC.

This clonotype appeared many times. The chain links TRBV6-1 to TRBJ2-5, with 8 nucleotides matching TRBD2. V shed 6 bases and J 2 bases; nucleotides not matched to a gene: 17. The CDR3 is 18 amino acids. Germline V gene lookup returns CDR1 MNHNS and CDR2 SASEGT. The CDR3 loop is CASRKGNVIGRDQETQYF. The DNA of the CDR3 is TGTGCCAGCAGGAAGGGAAACGTGATCGGGAGGGATCAAGAGACCCAGTACTTC.

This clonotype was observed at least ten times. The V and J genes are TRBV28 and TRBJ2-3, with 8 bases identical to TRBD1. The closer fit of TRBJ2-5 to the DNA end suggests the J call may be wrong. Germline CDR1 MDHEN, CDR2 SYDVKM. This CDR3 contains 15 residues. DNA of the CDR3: TGTGCCAGCAGTTTAGCAGGGGGCGAGGGGGAGACCCAGTACTTC. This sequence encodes CASSLAGGEGETQYF.

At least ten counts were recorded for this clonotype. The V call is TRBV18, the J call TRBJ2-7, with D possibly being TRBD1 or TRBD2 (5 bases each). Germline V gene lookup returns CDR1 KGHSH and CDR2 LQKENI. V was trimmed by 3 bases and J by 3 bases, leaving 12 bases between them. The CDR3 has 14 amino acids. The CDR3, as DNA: TGTGCCAGCTCACCTCCCGGGACGGGCTACGAGCAGTACTTC. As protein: CASSPPGTGYEQYF.

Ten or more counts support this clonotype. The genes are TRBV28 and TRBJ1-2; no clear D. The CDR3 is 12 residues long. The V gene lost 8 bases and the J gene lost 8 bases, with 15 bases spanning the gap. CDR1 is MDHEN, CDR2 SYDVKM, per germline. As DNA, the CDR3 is TGTGCCAGCCTTATTCCCCCCTGGGGCTACACCTTC. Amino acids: CASLIPPWGYTF.

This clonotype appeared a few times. CDR3 coding DNA: TGTGCCAGCAGCCCGCAGACGCTGAAAGAGACCCAGTACTTC. Translating it yields CASSPQTLKETQYF. The rearrangement joins TRBV3-1 to TRBJ2-5; the D is unclear. Germline values: CDR1 LGHDT, CDR2 YNNKEL (reference sequence). The germline V and J ends were trimmed by 4 bases and 3 bases, with 12 bases remaining between them. This CDR3 contains 14 residues.

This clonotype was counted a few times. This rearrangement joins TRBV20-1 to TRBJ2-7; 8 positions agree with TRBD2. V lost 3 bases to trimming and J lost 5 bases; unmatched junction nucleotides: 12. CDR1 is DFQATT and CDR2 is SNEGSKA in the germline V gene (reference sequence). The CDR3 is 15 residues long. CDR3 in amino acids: CSASLSGKKKNEQYF. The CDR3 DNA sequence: TGCAGTGCTAGCCTTAGCGGGAAGAAAAAAAACGAGCAGTACTTC.

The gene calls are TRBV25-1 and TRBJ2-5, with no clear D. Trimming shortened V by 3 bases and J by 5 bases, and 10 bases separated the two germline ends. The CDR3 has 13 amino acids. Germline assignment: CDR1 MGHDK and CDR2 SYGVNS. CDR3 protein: CASSDLPAETQYF. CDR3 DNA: TGTGCCAGCAGTGACCTGCCGGCGGAGACCCAGTACTTC. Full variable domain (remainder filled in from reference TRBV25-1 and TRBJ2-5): EADIYQTPRYLVIGTGKKITLECSQTMGHDKMYWYQQDPGMELHLIHYSYGVNSTEKGDLSSESTVSRIRTEHFPLTLESARPSHTSQYLCASSDLPAETQYFGPGTRLLVL.

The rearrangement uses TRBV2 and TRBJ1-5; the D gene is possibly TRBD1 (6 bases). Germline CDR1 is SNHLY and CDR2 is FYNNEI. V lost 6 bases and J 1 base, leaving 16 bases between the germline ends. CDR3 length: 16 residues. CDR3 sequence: CASSSQGKTSNQPQHF. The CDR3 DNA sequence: TGTGCCAGCAGCTCGCAGGGGAAGACCAGCAATCAGCCCCAGCATTTT.

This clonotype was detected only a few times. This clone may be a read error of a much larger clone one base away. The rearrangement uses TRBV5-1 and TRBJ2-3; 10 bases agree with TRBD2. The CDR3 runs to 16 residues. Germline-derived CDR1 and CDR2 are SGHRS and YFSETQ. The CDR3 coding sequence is TGCGCCAGCGGCTTCGCTAGCGGGAGTTTCGCAGATACGCAGTATTTT. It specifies CASGFASGSFADTQYF.

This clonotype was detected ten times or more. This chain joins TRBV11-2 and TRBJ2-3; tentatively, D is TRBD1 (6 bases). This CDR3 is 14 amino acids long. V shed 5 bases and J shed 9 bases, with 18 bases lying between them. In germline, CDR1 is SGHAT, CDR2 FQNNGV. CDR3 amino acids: CASSRSTGSTTQYF. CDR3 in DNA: TGTGCCAGCAGCCGAAGTACAGGGAGTACGACGCAGTATTTT.

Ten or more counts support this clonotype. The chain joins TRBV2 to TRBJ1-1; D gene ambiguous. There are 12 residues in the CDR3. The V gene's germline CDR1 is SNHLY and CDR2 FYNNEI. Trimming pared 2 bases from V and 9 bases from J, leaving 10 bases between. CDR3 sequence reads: CASSERRTQAFF. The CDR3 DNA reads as TGTGCCAGCAGTGAACGTCGGACCCAAGCTTTCTTT.

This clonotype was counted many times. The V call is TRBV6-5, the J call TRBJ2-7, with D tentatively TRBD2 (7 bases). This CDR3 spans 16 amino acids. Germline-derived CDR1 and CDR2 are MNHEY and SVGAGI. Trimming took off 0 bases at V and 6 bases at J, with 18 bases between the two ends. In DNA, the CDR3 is TGTGCCAGCAGTTACTCGACGGGGGGCGGTTCGGGCGAGCAGTACTTC. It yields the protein CASSYSTGGGSGEQYF.

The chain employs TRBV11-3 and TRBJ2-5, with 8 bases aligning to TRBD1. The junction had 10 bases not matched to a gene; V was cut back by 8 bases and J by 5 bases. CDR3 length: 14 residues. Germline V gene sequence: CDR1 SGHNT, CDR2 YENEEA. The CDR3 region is CASYDRGAGETQYF. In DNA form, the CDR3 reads TGTGCCAGCTATGACAGGGGCGCCGGGGAGACCCAGTACTTC.

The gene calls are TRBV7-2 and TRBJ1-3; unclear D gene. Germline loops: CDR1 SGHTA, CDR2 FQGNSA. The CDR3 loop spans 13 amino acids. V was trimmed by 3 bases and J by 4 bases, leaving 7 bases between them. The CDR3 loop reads CASSFPDGNTIYF. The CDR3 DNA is TGTGCCAGCAGCTTTCCCGACGGAAACACCATATATTTT.

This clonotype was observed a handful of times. CDR3 nucleotides: TGTGCCAGCAGCCAAGATCTTCGGTTCTCCGGAGCGGGAGGGTCCAATAACGGGGAGCTGTTTTTT. It specifies CASSQDLRFSGAGGSNNGELFF. This rearrangement joins TRBV3-1 to TRBJ2-2; 10 nucleotides line up with TRBD2. Per germline, CDR1 LGHDT and CDR2 YNNKEL (reference sequence). Unmatched junction bases numbered 23, after V lost 0 bases and J lost 7 bases. This CDR3 region has 22 residues. The whole variable domain, filled in from reference TRBV3-1 and TRBJ2-2, reads DTAVSQTPKYLVTQMGNDKSIKCEQNLGHDTMYWYKQDSKKFLKIMFSYNNKELIINETVPNRFSPKSPDKAHLNLHINSLELGDSAVYFCASSQDLRFSGAGGSNNGELFFGEGSRLTVL.